These 28 T cell receptor beta chains were sequenced from one sample in a study of blood T cell repertoires in COVID-19. Clones were read by immunoSEQ multiplex PCR, and TCRdb kept only the in-frame ones, dropping some. This table has 300,000 or so clones, over 75% appearing once. Sequencing was performed on PBMCs or T cells enriched from blood (not recorded which). These receptors originate from a woman in her thirties who had recovered from COVID-19.

This clone was observed a single time. The V and J genes are TRBV20-1 and TRBJ1-2; D unresolved. Deletions cut 6 bases from V and 2 bases from J, with 4 bases between. CDR1 is DFQATT, CDR2 SNEGSKA, per germline (reference sequence). The CDR3 spans 10 residues. CDR3 DNA sequence: TGCAGTGCCCAAAACTATGGCTACACCTTC. This encodes CSAQNYGYTF.

V usage is TRBV6-2 or TRBV6-3 and J usage is TRBJ1-6; TRBD1 agrees at 7 bases. The V gene's germline CDR1 is MNHEY and CDR2 SVGEGT. The CDR3 extends over 16 amino acids. J gave up 7 bases and V 4 bases, and 10 bases lay outside the gene matches. As DNA, the CDR3 is TGTGCCAGCAGTTCCACCGGGACAGCCTTGAATTCACCCCTCCACTTT. Its translation is CASSSTGTALNSPLHF.

This clone was seen a single time. The chain links TRBV9 to TRBJ2-5, with a weak D call TRBD2 (7 bases). With 3 bases removed from V and 5 bases from J, the gap between germline ends came to 11 bases. This CDR3 has 13 residues. CDR1 is SGDLS, CDR2 YYNGEE, per germline. The CDR3 DNA follows: TGTGCCAGCAGCGGGGGGGGCCGGGAGACCCAGTACTTC. This translates into CASSGGGRETQYF.

The rearrangement joins TRBV2 to TRBJ2-1; 9 nucleotides agree with TRBD2. The CDR3 sequence is 13 residues long. The V gene end was trimmed by 4 bases and the J gene end by 5 bases; junction bases not matched to a gene: 0. Germline CDR1 is SNHLY and CDR2 is FYNNEI. CDR3 nucleotides: TGTGCCAGCAGTGCTAGCGGGGACAATGAGCAGTTCTTC. Translated, it gives CASSASGDNEQFF.

The chain joins TRBV28 to TRBJ2-7, with D perhaps TRBD1 (5 bases). This CDR3 is built from 11 residues. Germline assignment: CDR1 MDHEN and CDR2 SYDVKM. V gave up 3 bases and J gave up 5 bases, with 5 bases separating them. CDR3 coding DNA: TGTGCCAGCAGTTTGACAGACGAGCAGTACTTC. The encoded protein is CASSLTDEQYF.

J is TRBJ2-5 and V is TRBV10-3; TRBD1 aligns across 11 bases. Germline V gives CDR1 ENHRY, CDR2 SYGVKD. CDR3 length: 17 residues. The trim removed 0 bases at V and 5 bases at J, leaving 8 bases unmatched. This CDR3 is CAISESPRTGGLETQYF. CDR3 nucleotide sequence: TGTGCCATCAGTGAGTCTCCTAGGACAGGGGGCTTGGAGACCCAGTACTTC.

The count of this clone is one. The genes are TRBV7-2 and TRBJ2-4; 7 bases are a match to TRBD1. This CDR3 region has 14 residues. The V and J ends lost 1 base and 6 bases, in that order; junction bases with no gene match: 3. Per germline, CDR1 SGHTA and CDR2 FQGNSA. The CDR3 nucleotides read TGTGCCAGCAGCTTAGTAGGGGACAGAAACATTCAGTACTTC. Its protein is CASSLVGDRNIQYF.

This sequence joins TRBV14 and TRBJ2-5; 8 positions match TRBD1. Looked up from germline, CDR1 is SGHDN and CDR2 is FVKESK. Trimming removed 5 bases from V and 4 bases from J; junction bases left unmatched: 12. This CDR3 spans 16 amino acids. CDR3 sequence reads: CASSANQGALGETQYF. In DNA form, the CDR3 reads TGTGCCAGCAGCGCAAACCAGGGGGCACTGGGAGAGACCCAGTACTTC.

The rearrangement links TRBV5-1 to TRBJ2-7; 9 bases match TRBD1. This CDR3 region has 14 residues. Germline CDR1 reads SGHRS; CDR2 reads YFSETQ. V shed 2 bases, J shed 2 bases, and the junction held 2 bases outside the gene matches. In nucleotides, the CDR3 is TGCGCCAGCAGCTTTTGGACAGGGGCCTACGAGCAGTACTTC. Translated, it gives CASSFWTGAYEQYF.

V gene TRBV27 combines with J gene TRBJ1-5; TRBD1 matches at 9 bases. Trimming at V came to 5 bases and at J to 7 bases, leaving 9 bases not matched to a gene. This CDR3 has 15 residues. The V gene's germline CDR1 is MNHEY and CDR2 SMNVEV (reference sequence). CDR3 DNA: TGTGCCAGCAGTCGCGGGACAGGGTCTAACCAGCCCCAGCATTTT. Translated, it gives CASSRGTGSNQPQHF.

The chain has TRBV7-8 and TRBJ2-5, with 11 bases that match TRBD2. CDR1 and CDR2 from the germline V gene are SGHVS and FQNEAQ. The CDR3 totals 15 residues. Trimming removed 1 base from V and 5 bases from J; junction bases left unmatched: 3. For the CDR3, the DNA is TGTGCCAGCAGCTTAGTAGCGGGGGGGGTTGAGACCCAGTACTTC. It specifies CASSLVAGGVETQYF.

The chain recombines TRBV29-1 with TRBJ1-1, with 7 bases that match TRBD1. This CDR3 has 11 residues. V lost 1 base, J lost 14 bases, and 7 bases stayed unmatched. Germline CDR1 reads SQVTM; CDR2 reads ANQGSEA. CDR3: CSVEGGWGQFF. The CDR3, as DNA: TGCAGCGTTGAAGGGGGTTGGGGACAGTTCTTT.

The rearrangement uses TRBV30 and TRBJ2-3; tentative D call: TRBD1 (7 bases). The germline V and J ends were trimmed by 3 bases and 3 bases, with 19 bases remaining between them. CDR3 size: 16 residues. CDR1 is GTSNPN, CDR2 SVGIG, per germline (reference sequence). Written as DNA, the CDR3 is TGTGCCTGGAGCCCCCTCCCCGCAGGGGGGACAGATACGCAGTATTTT. It yields the protein CAWSPLPAGGTDTQYF. The variable domain in full, with the rest retrieved from reference TRBV30 and TRBJ2-3, is SQTIHQWPATLVQPVGSPLSLECTVEGTSNPNLYWYRQAAGRGLQLLFYSVGIGQISSEVPQNLSASRPQDRQFILSSKKLLLSDSGFYLCAWSPLPAGGTDTQYFGPGTRLTVL.

The genes are TRBV19 and TRBJ2-2; a possible D gene is TRBD2 (5 bases). Germline assignment: CDR1 LNHDA and CDR2 SQIVND (reference sequence). There are 15 residues in the CDR3. Trimming cost V 3 bases and J 1 base, with 9 bases left between them. CDR3 nucleotides: TGTGCCAGTAGTATCCGGAGGCTGAACACCGGGGAGCTGTTTTTT. Translation: CASSIRRLNTGELFF.

The chain combines TRBV10-1 with TRBJ2-3, with TRBD2 matching over 11 bases. This CDR3 is built from 17 residues. The V gene end was trimmed by 0 bases and the J gene end by 4 bases; junction bases not matched to a gene: 6. Per germline, CDR1 WNHNN and CDR2 SYGVQD (reference sequence). CDR3 protein: CASSESQLAGVSDTQYF. CDR3 bases: TGCGCCAGCAGTGAGTCCCAACTAGCGGGGGTTTCAGATACGCAGTATTTT.

The chain joins TRBV6-5 to TRBJ2-7; possible D gene TRBD1, 6 bases. The CDR3 spans 13 residues. CDR1 is MNHEY, CDR2 SVGAGI, per germline. Trimming took off 9 bases at V and 0 bases at J, with 12 bases between the two ends. The CDR3: CARGTSASYEQYF. The CDR3 DNA sequence: TGTGCCAGGGGGACATCGGCCTCCTACGAGCAGTACTTC.

The V gene is TRBV7-9, the J gene TRBJ1-2; D possibly corresponds to TRBD1 (5 bases). Looked up from germline, CDR1 is SEHNR and CDR2 is FQNEAQ (reference sequence). The CDR3 length is 12 residues. The V end was cut by 11 bases, the J end by 8 bases, with 18 bases between. This chain's CDR3 is CAGGLGNRGYTF. The CDR3, as DNA: TGTGCCGGCGGTTTAGGGAACAGGGGCTACACCTTC.

The gene calls are TRBV2 and TRBJ1-6; weak D call: TRBD1 (6 bases). V lost 4 bases to trimming and J lost 9 bases, with 16 bases between them. Germline V gene data show CDR1 as SNHLY and CDR2 as FYNNEI. This CDR3 spans 15 amino acids. This CDR3 is CASSGEGHPSSPLHF. CDR3 nucleotides: TGTGCCAGCAGTGGCGAGGGACACCCTTCTTCACCCCTCCACTTT.

As for this clone: Distinct nucleotide sequences in the sample also encode this CDR3. The chain has TRBV28 and TRBJ1-1; D is possibly TRBD1 (5 bases). From germline, CDR1 is MDHEN and CDR2 SYDVKM. The V end was cut by 6 bases, the J end by 1 base, with 9 bases between. The CDR3 sequence is 13 residues long. CDR3 bases: TGTGCCAGCAGCCTCGGACAGAACACTGAAGCTTTCTTT. Its translation: CASSLGQNTEAFF.

The table lists this clone with a few counts. CDR3 sequence (DNA): TGTGCCAGTAGGAGACAGGGGTCCTACGAGCAGTACTTC. Translated, it gives CASRRQGSYEQYF. The V and J genes are TRBV19 and TRBJ2-7, with 8 nucleotides matching TRBD1. CDR1 is LNHDA, CDR2 SQIVND, per germline (reference sequence). The CDR3 is 13 amino acids. The J segment lost 1 base and the V segment lost 6 bases, leaving 2 bases of the junction unmatched.

The chain combines TRBV6-5 with TRBJ1-2, with TRBD1 identical over 8 bases. The CDR3 covers 13 residues. The V gene end was trimmed by 7 bases and the J gene end by 8 bases; junction bases not matched to a gene: 9. CDR1 and CDR2 (germline): MNHEY, SVGAGI. For the CDR3, the DNA is TGTGCCAGCATCACAACAGGGGGTGAGGGCTACACCTTC. Translation: CASITTGGEGYTF.

In its sample, this clone was seen once. The chain employs TRBV11-2 and TRBJ1-1; 7 positions agree with TRBD1. After removal of 11 bases from V and 4 bases from J, the junction contained 7 bases not matched to a gene. CDR3 length: 12 amino acids. Germline CDR1 reads SGHAT; CDR2 reads FQNNGV. This CDR3 is CACRQGFTEAFF. DNA of the CDR3: TGTGCCTGTCGACAGGGCTTCACTGAAGCTTTCTTT. Filled out from reference TRBV11-2 and TRBJ1-1, the complete variable domain reads EAGVAQSPRYKIIEKRQSVAFWCNPISGHATLYWYQQILGQGPKLLIQFQNNGVVDDSQLPKDRFSAERLKGVDSTLKIQPAKLEDSAVYLCACRQGFTEAFFGQGTRLTVV.

The V call is TRBV30, the J call TRBJ1-6, with D perhaps TRBD1 (5 bases). V was clipped by 1 base and J by 10 bases, with 14 bases between them. The germline gives CDR1 GTSNPN, CDR2 SVGIG (reference sequence). CDR3 length equals 14 residues. The DNA of the CDR3 is TGTGCCTGGAGTGCGGGAGGGACGGGCTCACCCCTCCACTTT. Its protein is CAWSAGGTGSPLHF.

The CDR3 loop reads CASSERTSGSTDTQYF. The CDR3 nucleotides are TGTGCCAGCAGCGAGAGGACTAGCGGGAGCACAGATACGCAGTATTTT. The chain uses TRBV13 and TRBJ2-3, with 11 bases matching TRBD2. Germline-derived CDR1 and CDR2 are PRHDT and FYEKMQ (reference sequence). The CDR3 extends over 16 amino acids. The trim removed 5 bases at V and 0 bases at J, leaving 4 bases unmatched.

V and J are TRBV29-1 and TRBJ2-5; perhaps TRBD2 as D (7 bases). This CDR3 spans 14 amino acids. Germline CDR1 SQVTM, CDR2 ANQGSEA. Trimming pared 5 bases from V and 2 bases from J, leaving 15 bases between. The CDR3 region has the DNA TGCAGCGTTAATAAGGGGGGGAAACAAGAGACCCAGTACTTC. Encoded protein: CSVNKGGKQETQYF.

J is TRBJ2-7 and V is TRBV7-9; D is unresolved. V was pared by 1 base and J by 0 bases, with 13 bases between. Germline lookup yields CDR1 SEHNR and CDR2 FQNEAQ (reference sequence). The CDR3 totals 16 residues. The CDR3: CASSLGDFQSSYEQYF. CDR3 in DNA: TGTGCCAGCAGCTTAGGTGACTTCCAGAGCTCCTACGAGCAGTACTTC.

The J gene is TRBJ2-1, the V gene TRBV28; 10 bases are shared with TRBD2. This CDR3 contains 16 residues. CDR1 is MDHEN and CDR2 is SYDVKM in the germline V gene. Germline trimming cut 3 bases from V and 8 bases from J; bases unmatched to any gene: 10. Written as DNA, the CDR3 is TGTGCCAGCAGTTTGTCGGCTAGCGGGGGTCTCGATGAGCAGTTCTTC. It yields the protein CASSLSASGGLDEQFF.

The CDR3 bases are TGTGCCAGCAGCTCAGGACTAGCGGTCTCCTACAATGAGCAGTTCTTC. Its protein is CASSSGLAVSYNEQFF. This chain links TRBV7-2 with TRBJ2-1; 10 nucleotides line up with TRBD2. Trimming at V came to 4 bases and at J to 0 bases, leaving 3 bases not matched to a gene. The germline V gene encodes CDR1 SGHTA and CDR2 FQGNSA. The CDR3 is made up of 16 amino acids.